The clone carrying this TCR beta chain was seen more than once but under ten times. No antigen is known for it. The germline V gene encodes CDR1 LGHNA and CDR2 YSLEER. The CDR3 sequence is 12 residues long. V lost 5 bases, J lost 0 bases, and 3 bases lay in between. This entry comes from a study of beta chain features in type 1 diabetes. About the research overall: Examination covered over 85,000,000 sorted cells spanning all samples. Study findings and constraints: Type 1 diabetes patients showed a moderate but significant shortening of TCRB CDR3s in all four CD4+ subsets.

The investigators reverse transcribed all of the isolated RNA, so they sequenced expressed TCRB transcripts. The data were produced by immunoSEQ multiplex PCR, yet TCRdb's version contains in-frame clones alone and is incomplete. The sample includes 300,000 to 350,000 clones, under 8.5% seen only once; the top ten take 0.44%. The sequenced sample was central memory CD4+ T cells from blood. The chain recombines TRBV4-3 with TRBJ2-3; D not resolved. The TCR comes from a woman younger than 35 in good health. The CDR3: CASSMSTDTQYF. CDR3 nucleotide sequence: TGCGCCAGCAGCATGAGCACAGATACGCAGTATTTT.